The sequence of this T cell receptor (beta chain) was determined in a study of T cell clones after liver transplantation. In regard to this clone: What it binds is not known.

Regarding the study as a whole: Circulating graft-donor-reactive CD4 TCRbeta sequences fell significantly post-transplant in most of the 8 subjects.

Measured with immunoSEQ multiplex PCR; TCRdb has only the in-frame clones, and not every one. The sample shows roughly 55,000 clones, 65% to 80% of them seen only once. Trimming stripped 1 base from V and 8 bases from J, with 11 bases between. Looked up from germline, CDR1 is SEHNR and CDR2 is FQNEAQ (reference sequence). The CDR3 runs to 13 residues. The sequenced sample was CD4+ T cells from blood, obtained around 54 months after liver transplant. V gene TRBV7-9 combines with J gene TRBJ1-2, with a possible D match to TRBD1 (5 bases). The clonotype comes from a human patient who received a liver transplant. Some T cells may be transferred from the graft donor. As DNA, the CDR3 is TGTGCCAGCAGCTTAGATACGGGGGGAGGCTACACCTTC. Protein product: CASSLDTGGGYTF.